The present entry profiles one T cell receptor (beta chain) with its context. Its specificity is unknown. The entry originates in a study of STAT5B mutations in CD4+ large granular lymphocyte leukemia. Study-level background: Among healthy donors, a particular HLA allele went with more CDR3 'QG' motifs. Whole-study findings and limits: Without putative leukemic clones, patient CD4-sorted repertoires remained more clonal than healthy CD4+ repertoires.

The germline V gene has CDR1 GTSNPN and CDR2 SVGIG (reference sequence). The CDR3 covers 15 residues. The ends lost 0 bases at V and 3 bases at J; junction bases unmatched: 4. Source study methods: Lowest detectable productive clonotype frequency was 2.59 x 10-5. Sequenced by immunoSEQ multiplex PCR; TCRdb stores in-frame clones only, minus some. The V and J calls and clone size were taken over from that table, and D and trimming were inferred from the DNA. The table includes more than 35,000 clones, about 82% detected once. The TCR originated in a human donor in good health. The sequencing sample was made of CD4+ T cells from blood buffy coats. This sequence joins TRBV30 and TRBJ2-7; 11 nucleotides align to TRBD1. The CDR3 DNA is TGTGCCTGGAGTGTACGAGGGACAGGGGGCTACGAGCAGTACTTC. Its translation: CAWSVRGTGGYEQYF.